A selection of T cell receptor beta chains follows, all from one sample in a study of blood T cell repertoires in COVID-19. Sequencing used immunoSEQ multiplex PCR; TCRdb keeps in-frame clones, though not all of them. The sample records 150,000 or so clones, more than 75% being singletons. The sample comprised peripheral blood. Receptors were obtained from a man aged 60 to 75 with active or convalescent COVID-19. CDR3s include the opening cysteine and the closing phenylalanine or tryptophan. Fields, in order: clone size, V gene, D gene, J gene, CDR3 DNA, CDR3 protein. The D gene is left open where the match is weak. Expanded clones are given a class, and other clones once, few, many or no size at all.

.	TRBV6-5	.	TRBJ2-7	TGTGCCAGCAGTCCAACAGGGCCACCTACCTACGAGCAGTACTTC	CASSPTGPPTYEQYF
.	TRBV29-1	.	TRBJ2-2	TGCAGCGTTGTGCGGCAGAACACCGGGGAGCTGTTTTTT	CSVVRQNTGELFF
.	TRBV7-9	TRBD1	TRBJ2-7	TGTGCCAGCAGCTCTACTGCGACAGGGGCCATGGGCAATTCCTACGAGCAGTACTTC	CASSSTATGAMGNSYEQYF
.	TRBV5-4	TRBD2	TRBJ2-1	TGTGCCAGCAGCTTGAGTTCTAGCGGGGGGGCCGTTGAGCAGTTCTTC	CASSLSSSGGAVEQFF
.	TRBV13	.	TRBJ2-3	TGTGCCAGCAGCTTAGGGGGGAGGCCCCGCACAGATACGCAGTATTTT	CASSLGGRPRTDTQYF
.	TRBV4-2	.	TRBJ1-5	TGTGCCAGCAGCCAAGGGGAGGGGGTGCGCAATCAGCCCCAGCATTTT	CASSQGEGVRNQPQHF
.	TRBV19	.	TRBJ2-3	TGTGCCAGCGCCACTAGCGAACGGGGGGACATACCAGATACGCAGTATTTT	CASATSERGDIPDTQYF
.	TRBV5-1	.	TRBJ1-2	TGCGCCAGCAGCTTGAGTCCAGTTAACTATGGCTACACCTTC	CASSLSPVNYGYTF
.	TRBV19	TRBD1	TRBJ2-2	TGTGCCAGTAGTATAGCCAGGTCAGGGGGTAACACCGGGGAGCTGTTTTTT	CASSIARSGGNTGELFF
.	TRBV15	TRBD1	TRBJ1-3	TGTGCCACCAGCAGAGATGTTGGGACAGGAGGAAACACCATATATTTT	CATSRDVGTGGNTIYF
.	TRBV10-3	TRBD1	TRBJ2-7	TGTGCCATCAGCCGGGACAGGGGTGCATACGAGCAGTACTTC	CAISRDRGAYEQYF
.	TRBV13	TRBD2	TRBJ2-1	TGTGCCAGCAGCTTTCCGGGGTTAGCGGGAAACAATGAGCAGTTCTTC	CASSFPGLAGNNEQFF
.	TRBV4-1	TRBD1	TRBJ1-5	TGCGCCAGCAGCCAAGAACCTACACAGGGGGCCTCTAATCAGCCCCAGCATTTT	CASSQEPTQGASNQPQHF
.	TRBV25-1	.	TRBJ1-1	TGTGCCAGCAGTGAAGATCGGTTAGGGGGATGGACTGAAGCTTTCTTT	CASSEDRLGGWTEAFF
.	TRBV6-5	TRBD1	TRBJ1-1	TGTGCCAGCACTCCGGACAGGAAGAACACTGAAGCTTTCTTT	CASTPDRKNTEAFF
.	TRBV6-5	.	TRBJ1-2	TGTGCCAGCAGTTACTCGGAGAGCTATGGCTACACCTTC	CASSYSESYGYTF
once	TRBV18	.	TRBJ1-5	TGTGCCAGCTCACCAGAGCCCTTCAATCAGCCCCAGCATTTT	CASSPEPFNQPQHF
.	TRBV2	.	TRBJ1-1	TGTGCCAGCGAGGAGAACACTGAAGCTTTCTTT	CASEENTEAFF
.	TRBV9	.	TRBJ1-4	TGTGCCAGCAGCGTAGCGGCAGGGTATAATGAAAAACTGTTTTTT	CASSVAAGYNEKLFF
.	TRBV5-1	TRBD2	TRBJ2-1	TGCGCCAGCAGCTTGGTGCCTACTAGCGGGAGCTACAATGAGCAGTTCTTC	CASSLVPTSGSYNEQFF
.	TRBV11-2	.	TRBJ2-7	TGTGCCAGCAGCTACAGGACGGTCGGTCCCTACGAGCAGTACTTC	CASSYRTVGPYEQYF
.	TRBV5-1	TRBD1	TRBJ1-2	TGCGCCAGCAGCTTGGGGGGACAGGGCCATGTAGGCTACACCTTC	CASSLGGQGHVGYTF
.	TRBV12-3/TRBV12-4	.	TRBJ2-7	TGTGCCAGCAGTTGGGGACTTCTTTACGAGCAGTACTTC	CASSWGLLYEQYF
.	TRBV5-1	.	TRBJ2-6	TGCGCCAGCCAAGGAGGGACAGCTGGGGCCAACGTCCTGACTTTC	CASQGGTAGANVLTF
.	TRBV7-2	.	TRBJ1-6	TGTGCCAGCAGCCTCCAGGGGCGCCCCTATAATTCACCCCTCCACTTT	CASSLQGRPYNSPLHF
once	TRBV28	.	TRBJ1-5	TGTGCCAGCAGTTTACCAGGCCAGCCCCAGCATTTT	CASSLPGQPQHF
.	TRBV18	TRBD1	TRBJ1-6	TGTGCCAGCTCACCCGGGACAGGGCCTTCACCCCTCCACTTT	CASSPGTGPSPLHF
.	TRBV5-4	TRBD1	TRBJ2-3	TGTGCCAGCAGCACAGGGGGTGGCACAGATACGCAGTATTTT	CASSTGGGTDTQYF
.	TRBV3-1/TRBV3-2	TRBD2	TRBJ2-1	TGTGCCAGCAGCCCCCTGGGACTAGCGGGGGGGTTGCATGAGCAGTTCTTC	CASSPLGLAGGLHEQFF
.	TRBV10-3	.	TRBJ1-1	TGTGCCATCAGTGAGGGAACAGGGTGGAGTATGGCTGAAGCTTTCTTT	CAISEGTGWSMAEAFF
.	TRBV27	.	TRBJ1-5	TGTGCCAGCAGTTCGCAGGGTAGCAATCAGCCCCAGCATTTT	CASSSQGSNQPQHF
.	TRBV6-5	TRBD2	TRBJ2-1	TGTGCCAGCAGTTACAGGCTAGCGGGAGGTTATGAGCAGTTCTTC	CASSYRLAGGYEQFF
.	TRBV7-9	TRBD1	TRBJ2-7	TGTGCCACCTCGGGACAGGGCCTCTACGAGCAGTACTTC	CATSGQGLYEQYF
once	TRBV27	.	TRBJ2-6	TGTGCCAGCAGCCCTACAGGAGCTGGGGCCAACGTCCTGACTTTC	CASSPTGAGANVLTF
.	TRBV4-1	.	TRBJ1-2	TGCGCCAGCAGCCAACCCGAGTCGGGCACAGGGACCTATGGCTACACCTTC	CASSQPESGTGTYGYTF
.	TRBV5-4	TRBD1	TRBJ2-5	TGTGCCAGCATCCATGACAGGGCCCAAGAGACCCAGTACTTC	CASIHDRAQETQYF
.	TRBV18	TRBD1	TRBJ1-2	TGTGCCAGCTCACCACTCTGGACAGGGGAGGATGGCTACACCTTC	CASSPLWTGEDGYTF
once	TRBV6-1	.	TRBJ2-2	TGTGCCAGCAGTGATATAACAGGGAACACCGGGGAGCTGTTTTTT	CASSDITGNTGELFF
.	TRBV7-2	.	TRBJ1-2	TGTGCCAGCAGCTTAGGCCCGGGAAAGTATGGCTACACCTTC	CASSLGPGKYGYTF
.	TRBV29-1	TRBD1	TRBJ2-7	TGCAGCGTCGCTCAGGGGGCAGACTACGAGCAGTACTTC	CSVAQGADYEQYF
.	TRBV7-9	.	TRBJ1-2	TGTGCCAGCAGCTTAGGGAGACTTGTGTACACCTTC	CASSLGRLVYTF
.	TRBV14	.	TRBJ2-5	TGTGCCAGCAGGGTAACAGGGAGTCTTCCCGAGACCCAGTACTTC	CASRVTGSLPETQYF
.	TRBV6-6	TRBD1	TRBJ1-1	TGTGCCAGCAGTAGAGGGGGCCCGGCTTTCTTT	CASSRGGPAFF
.	TRBV4-2	TRBD1	TRBJ2-7	TGTGCCAGCAGCCAAGTCGTGGACAGGGGGCAGGAATGGCAGTACTTC	CASSQVVDRGQEWQYF
.	TRBV5-1	TRBD1	TRBJ1-4	TGCGCCAGCGTCAAGGGGACAGGGCCTAATGAAAAACTGTTTTTT	CASVKGTGPNEKLFF
.	TRBV9	.	TRBJ1-5	TGTGCCAGCAGCACCAGACAGGCTCGCAATCAGCCCCAGCATTTT	CASSTRQARNQPQHF